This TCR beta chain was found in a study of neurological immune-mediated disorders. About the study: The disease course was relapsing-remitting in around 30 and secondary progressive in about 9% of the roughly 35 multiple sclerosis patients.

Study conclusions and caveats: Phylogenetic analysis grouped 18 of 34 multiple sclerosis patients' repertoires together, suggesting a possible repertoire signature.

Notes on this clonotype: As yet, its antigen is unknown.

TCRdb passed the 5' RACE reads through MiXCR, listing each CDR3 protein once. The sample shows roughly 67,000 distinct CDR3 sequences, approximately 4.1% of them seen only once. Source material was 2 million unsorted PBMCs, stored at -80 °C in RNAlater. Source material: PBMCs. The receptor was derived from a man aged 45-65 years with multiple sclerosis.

The CDR3 loop reads CASWGQGMPYEQYV. The DNA for the CDR3 is TGTGCCAGCTGGGGACAGGGGATGCCCTACGAGCAGTACGTC. V and J are TRBV6-4 and TRBJ2-7; 10 bases agree with TRBD1. Germline-derived CDR1 and CDR2 are MRHNA and SNTAGT. The CDR3 is made up of 14 amino acids. V gave up 8 bases and J gave up 2 bases; unmatched junction bases: 6.